What follows are 27 T cell receptor beta chains derived from one specimen sequenced in a study of technical replicates of blood from several donors. Measured with immunoSEQ multiplex PCR; TCRdb has only the in-frame clones, and not every one. The sample includes 60,000 to 80,000 clones, around 84% of them seen just once. Sample: PBMCs. Receptors were obtained from a human donor in good health. Some clones in this sample may be carry-over from other donors' samples.

Points on this clone: A junction boundary mismatches the germline segment, possibly from a read error. The V and J genes are TRBV7-2 and TRBJ2-1, with 11 bases lining up with TRBD1. The CDR3 consists of 14 residues. Looked up from germline, CDR1 is SGHTA and CDR2 is FQGNSA. The DNA for the CDR3 is TGTGCCAGCAGCATAGGACAAAGGACAGGGGGCATGATCTTC. Translating it yields CASSIGQRTGGMIF. The full variable domain, with the rest looked up from reference TRBV7-2 and TRBJ2-1, is GAGVSQSPSNKVTEKGKDVELRCDPISGHTALYWYRQSLGQGLEFLIYFQGNSAPDKSGLPSDRFSAERTGGSVSTLTIQRTQQEDSAVYLCASSIGQRTGGMIFGPGTRLTVL.

J is TRBJ1-3 and V is TRBV4-3; no definite D call. The CDR3 spans 16 residues. Deletions cut 0 bases from V and 0 bases from J, with 9 bases between. CDR1 is LGHNA, CDR2 YSLEER, per germline. The CDR3: CASSQEDRGSGNTIYF. CDR3 nucleotides: TGCGCCAGCAGCCAAGAGGACCGGGGCTCTGGAAACACCATATATTTT.

V and J are TRBV5-6 and TRBJ2-7, with D maybe TRBD2 (5 bases). Germline V gene lookup returns CDR1 SGHDT and CDR2 YYEEEE. CDR3 size: 15 residues. V lost 1 base, J lost 9 bases, and 20 bases lay in between. CDR3 DNA: TGTGCCAGCAGCTTGATCTCCGAGACTAACCCGGGGCAGTACTTC. This translates into CASSLISETNPGQYF.

The chain uses TRBV11-2 and TRBJ2-3; TRBD2 aligns across 7 bases. Trimming removed 6 bases from V and 1 base from J; junction bases left unmatched: 7. Germline loops: CDR1 SGHAT, CDR2 FQNNGV. The length of the CDR3 is 15 residues. The CDR3 region is CASRASGEGTDTQYF. CDR3 sequence (DNA): TGTGCCAGCAGGGCGAGCGGGGAGGGCACAGATACGCAGTATTTT.

The V and J genes are TRBV7-6 and TRBJ2-5, with 7 bases aligning to TRBD1. The V segment lost 1 base and the J segment 4 bases; nucleotides outside the gene matches: 0. Germline CDR1 and CDR2: SGHVS and FNYEAQ. There are 13 residues in the CDR3. The chain's CDR3 is CASSLDRGETQYF. The DNA of the CDR3 is TGTGCCAGCAGCTTAGACAGGGGAGAGACCCAGTACTTC.

This clone has at least ten counts. The V and J genes are TRBV9 and TRBJ1-4; 9 positions match TRBD1. The germline V gene has CDR1 SGDLS and CDR2 YYNGEE. J gave up 8 bases and V 5 bases, and 7 bases lay outside the gene matches. The CDR3 contains 14 residues. CDR3: CASSGTGSAEKLFF. The CDR3 nucleotides read TGTGCCAGCAGTGGGACAGGGAGTGCGGAAAAACTGTTTTTT.

The chain is built from TRBV11-3 and TRBJ2-1, with D possibly matching TRBD1 (5 bases). This CDR3 spans 14 amino acids. Trimming pared 3 bases from V and 9 bases from J, leaving 15 bases between. CDR1 is SGHNT, CDR2 YENEEA, per germline. CDR3: CASSLGWVGAEQFF. CDR3 DNA: TGTGCCAGCAGCTTGGGTTGGGTTGGGGCTGAGCAGTTCTTC.

This sequence joins TRBV4-1 and TRBJ1-5; D is possibly TRBD1 (6 bases). Germline V gene data show CDR1 as MGHRA and CDR2 as YSYEKL. The ends were cut back, 4 bases at V and 3 bases at J, with 13 bases in the middle. The CDR3 is made up of 15 amino acids. This CDR3 is CASSPPGTLNQPQHF. The DNA of the CDR3 is TGCGCCAGCAGCCCGCCCGGGACACTCAATCAGCCCCAGCATTTT.

This sequence joins TRBV30 and TRBJ2-1, with D unresolved. Per the germline V gene, CDR1 is GTSNPN and CDR2 is SVGIG (reference sequence). This CDR3 spans 12 amino acids. With 2 bases removed from V and 7 bases from J, the gap between germline ends came to 9 bases. Here the CDR3 reads CAWSFFVNEQFF. The CDR3 DNA reads as TGTGCCTGGAGTTTCTTCGTTAATGAGCAGTTCTTC.

The chain recombines TRBV19 with TRBJ1-2, with a weak D call TRBD1 (5 bases). The germline V gene encodes CDR1 LNHDA and CDR2 SQIVND (reference sequence). The CDR3 has 16 amino acids. V was shortened by 7 bases and J by 5 bases, with 23 bases between the two germline ends. CDR3 DNA sequence: TGTGCCAGTACCCCAGCTCTCGGGCAGGGCTATTATGGCTACACCTTC. Its protein product is CASTPALGQGYYGYTF.

This rearrangement joins TRBV19 to TRBJ1-4; 8 nucleotides agree with TRBD1. V was pared by 5 bases and J by 5 bases, with 10 bases of the junction left unmatched. The CDR3 covers 16 residues. Germline V CDR1 and CDR2: LNHDA, SQIVND (reference sequence). The CDR3 DNA reads TGTGCCAGTAGTGCCCCCAGACAGGGGAACAATGAAAAACTGTTTTTT. This sequence encodes CASSAPRQGNNEKLFF.

This chain connects TRBV7-2 to TRBJ1-1, with 8 bases identical to TRBD1. This CDR3 contains 15 residues. The V and J ends lost 5 bases and 1 base, in that order; junction bases with no gene match: 6. CDR1 and CDR2 (germline): SGHTA, FQGNSA. CDR3 protein: CASSRRQGWNTEAFF. The CDR3 region has the DNA TGTGCCAGCAGCCGTCGACAGGGGTGGAACACTGAAGCTTTCTTT.

The rearrangement joins TRBV2 to TRBJ1-2, with 9 bases that match TRBD1. The V gene's germline CDR1 is SNHLY and CDR2 FYNNEI. The trim removed 6 bases at V and 4 bases at J, leaving 6 bases unmatched. The CDR3 covers 14 residues. Here the CDR3 reads CASRAGTGFYGYTF. DNA of the CDR3: TGTGCCAGCAGAGCCGGGACAGGGTTCTATGGCTACACCTTC. The full variable domain, in which reference TRBV2 and TRBJ1-2 provide the parts outside the CDR3, is EPEVTQTPSHQVTQMGQEVILRCVPISNHLYFYWYRQILGQKVEFLVSFYNNEISEKSEIFDDQFSVERPDGSNFTLKIRSTKLEDSAMYFCASRAGTGFYGYTFGSGTRLTVV.

The CDR3 DNA reads as TGCGCCAGCAGCTTGGGGGGGACAGGGAACACTGAAGCTTTCTTT. This translates into CASSLGGTGNTEAFF. The V call is TRBV5-1, the J call TRBJ1-1; 8 bases match TRBD1. Germline V gene lookup returns CDR1 SGHRS and CDR2 YFSETQ. CDR3 size: 15 residues. J was trimmed by 1 base and V by 0 bases; bases with no gene match: 2.

This clone showed up just a few times. V gene TRBV6-5 combines with J gene TRBJ2-7, with TRBD2 identical over 11 bases. V shed 7 bases and J 4 bases; nucleotides not matched to a gene: 6. The CDR3 totals 14 residues. Per the germline V gene, CDR1 is MNHEY and CDR2 is SVGAGI. CDR3 nucleotides: TGTGCCAGCACTACCGGGACTAGCGGATACGAGCAGTACTTC. Translating it yields CASTTGTSGYEQYF.

This chain links TRBV4-2 with TRBJ2-3, with 10 bases lining up with TRBD2. CDR1 LGHNA and CDR2 YNFKEQ come from the germline V gene. The CDR3 loop spans 16 amino acids. With V trimmed by 2 bases and J by 1 base, 3 bases remained unmatched. In nucleotides, the CDR3 is TGTGCCAGCAGCCAACTAGCGGGAGTCGGCACAGATACGCAGTATTTT. It codes for CASSQLAGVGTDTQYF.

This clone has more than one count but fewer than ten. The gene calls are TRBV10-3 and TRBJ1-3, with TRBD1 identical over 11 bases. The CDR3 totals 15 residues. Germline V gives CDR1 ENHRY, CDR2 SYGVKD. Trimming took 11 bases from V and 4 from J; bases not matched to a gene: 10. CDR3 nucleotide sequence: TGTGCCTCCAACCCGGGACAGGGGGTCGGAAACACCATATATTTT. Its translation is CASNPGQGVGNTIYF.

This chain links TRBV5-6 with TRBJ2-5, with 10 bases fitting TRBD2. The length of the CDR3 is 15 residues. The junction had 5 bases not matched to a gene; V was cut back by 4 bases and J by 2 bases. The germline gives CDR1 SGHDT, CDR2 YYEEEE. The CDR3 region has the DNA TGTGCCAGCAGCACGACTAGCGGGCTACAAGAGACCCAGTACTTC. Its protein product is CASSTTSGLQETQYF.

The chain couples TRBV4-1 to TRBJ1-6; maybe TRBD1 (6 bases). The CDR3 is 15 amino acids. Trimming pared 0 bases from V and 4 bases from J, leaving 7 bases between. Germline CDR1 and CDR2: MGHRA and YSYEKL. CDR3 sequence reads: CASSQDQGYNSPLHF. In DNA form, the CDR3 reads TGCGCCAGCAGCCAAGACCAGGGGTATAATTCACCCCTCCACTTT.

This chain links TRBV5-1 with TRBJ1-6; D perhaps matches TRBD1 (5 bases). CDR3 length equals 19 residues. In germline, CDR1 is SGHRS, CDR2 YFSETQ. Trimming shortened V by 4 bases and J by 0 bases, and 20 bases separated the two germline ends. CDR3 coding DNA: TGCGCCAGCAGCCCGGGGCGGGAGCAGACCAGCTCCTATAATTCACCCCTCCACTTT. Its protein is CASSPGREQTSSYNSPLHF.

This rearrangement joins TRBV6-1 to TRBJ2-5; 8 bases map to TRBD2. The CDR3 totals 13 residues. With 6 bases clipped from V and 4 bases from J, the junction kept 4 bases outside the gene matches. Germline V gene sequence: CDR1 MNHNS, CDR2 SASEGT. CDR3 in amino acids: CASRSGGGETQYF. Written as DNA, the CDR3 is TGTGCCAGCAGGTCCGGGGGGGGAGAGACCCAGTACTTC.

V is TRBV11-2 and J is TRBJ2-7; 13 bases fit TRBD2. Losses at the gene ends were 4 bases for V and 0 bases for J; bases not matched to a gene: 0. The CDR3 runs to 15 residues. Germline values: CDR1 SGHAT, CDR2 FQNNGV. The CDR3 bases are TGTGCCAGCAGCTGGACTAGCGGGAGCTCCTACGAGCAGTACTTC. As protein: CASSWTSGSSYEQYF. The full variable domain, its missing parts supplied by reference TRBV11-2 and TRBJ2-7, is EAGVAQSPRYKIIEKRQSVAFWCNPISGHATLYWYQQILGQGPKLLIQFQNNGVVDDSQLPKDRFSAERLKGVDSTLKIQPAKLEDSAVYLCASSWTSGSSYEQYFGPGTRLTVT.

The rearrangement uses TRBV7-6 and TRBJ2-1; TRBD2 agrees at 7 bases. The junction had 1 base not matched to a gene; V was cut back by 1 base and J by 10 bases. CDR1 SGHVS and CDR2 FNYEAQ come from the germline V gene. The length of the CDR3 is 12 residues. CDR3 nucleotides: TGTGCCAGCAGCTTAGGGGAGGGAGAGCAGTTCTTC. Amino acids: CASSLGEGEQFF.

The CDR3 DNA follows: TGTGCCAGCGGCCTCGGGACAGCCTACAATGAGCAGTTCTTC. Amino acids: CASGLGTAYNEQFF. The chain links TRBV27 to TRBJ2-1; the match to TRBD1 covers 7 bases. The J segment lost 2 bases and the V segment lost 8 bases, leaving 6 bases of the junction unmatched. The CDR3 loop spans 14 amino acids. The germline gives CDR1 MNHEY, CDR2 SMNVEV (reference sequence).

The chain couples TRBV20-1 to TRBJ1-2; possible D gene TRBD1, 6 bases. CDR3 size: 11 residues. The germline V gene has CDR1 DFQATT and CDR2 SNEGSKA (reference sequence). The germline V and J ends were trimmed by 3 bases and 6 bases, with 8 bases remaining between them. This CDR3 reads CSASYRDGYTF. CDR3 bases: TGCAGTGCTAGTTACAGGGATGGCTACACCTTC.

V usage is TRBV27 and J usage is TRBJ1-3; 10 bases line up with TRBD1. Germline V CDR1 and CDR2: MNHEY, SMNVEV (reference sequence). The V and J ends lost 0 bases and 3 bases, in that order; junction bases with no gene match: 8. This CDR3 has 18 residues. For the CDR3, the DNA is TGTGCCAGCAGTTTATCGTGGACAGGGGGTCGATTTGGAAACACCATATATTTT. This sequence encodes CASSLSWTGGRFGNTIYF.

The chain recombines TRBV10-3 with TRBJ1-3; D is unclear. The ends were cut back, 2 bases at V and 0 bases at J, with 5 bases in the middle. The germline V gene has CDR1 ENHRY and CDR2 SYGVKD. CDR3 length equals 14 residues. CDR3 sequence reads: CAISEGGSGNTIYF. In nucleotides, the CDR3 is TGTGCCATCAGTGAGGGAGGCTCTGGAAACACCATATATTTT.